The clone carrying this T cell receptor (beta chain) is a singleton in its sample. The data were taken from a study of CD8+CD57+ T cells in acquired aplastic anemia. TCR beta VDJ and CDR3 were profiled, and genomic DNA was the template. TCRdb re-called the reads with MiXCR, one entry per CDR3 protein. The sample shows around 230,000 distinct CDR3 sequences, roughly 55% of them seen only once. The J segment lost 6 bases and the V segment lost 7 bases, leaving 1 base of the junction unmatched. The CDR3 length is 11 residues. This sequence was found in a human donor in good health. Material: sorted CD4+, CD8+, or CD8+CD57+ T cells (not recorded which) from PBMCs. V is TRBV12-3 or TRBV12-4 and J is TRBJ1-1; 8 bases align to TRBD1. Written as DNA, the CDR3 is TGTGCCAGCATGGACAGGGCTGAAGCTTTCTTT. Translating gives CASMDRAEAFF.